This T cell receptor (beta chain) is from a study of T cell changes during pregnancy in multiple sclerosis. Assay used: immunoSEQ multiplex PCR; TCRdb lists only in-frame clones, some missing. The repertoire holds 35,000 to 45,000 clones, with more than 85% as singletons. The CDR3 extends over 17 amino acids. This chain links TRBV21-1 with TRBJ2-7; the D segment call TRBD1 is taken from the table without a DNA check. TRBV21-1 counts as a pseudogene. The source of this sequence is a female donor in good health, enrolled as a control in a pregnancy study. The sample was CD4+ T cells from peripheral blood mononuclear cells, taken after pregnancy. CDR3 loop: CASSKGTNLRGIYEQYF. The CDR3 nucleotides read TGTGCCAGCAGCAAAGGGACGAATCTAAGGGGGATCTACGAGCAGTACTTC.